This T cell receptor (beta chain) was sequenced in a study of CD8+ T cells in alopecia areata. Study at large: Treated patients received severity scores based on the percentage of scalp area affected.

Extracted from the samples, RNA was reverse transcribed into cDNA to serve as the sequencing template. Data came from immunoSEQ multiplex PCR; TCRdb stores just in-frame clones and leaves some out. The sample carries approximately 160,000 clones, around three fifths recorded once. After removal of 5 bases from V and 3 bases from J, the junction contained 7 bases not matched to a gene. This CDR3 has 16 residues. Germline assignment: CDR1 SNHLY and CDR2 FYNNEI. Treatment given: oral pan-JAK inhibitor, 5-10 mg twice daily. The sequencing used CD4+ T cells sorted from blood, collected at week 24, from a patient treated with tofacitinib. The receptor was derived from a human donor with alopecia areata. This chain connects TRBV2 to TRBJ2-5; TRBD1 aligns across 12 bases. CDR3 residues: CASSPRDRGREETQYF. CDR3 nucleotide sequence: TGTGCCAGCAGTCCGCGGGACAGGGGGCGAGAAGAGACCCAGTACTTC. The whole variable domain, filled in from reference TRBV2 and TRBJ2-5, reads EPEVTQTPSHQVTQMGQEVILRCVPISNHLYFYWYRQILGQKVEFLVSFYNNEISEKSEIFDDQFSVERPDGSNFTLKIRSTKLEDSAMYFCASSPRDRGREETQYFGPGTRLLVL.